This TCR beta chain was sequenced during a study of blood T cell repertoires in COVID-19. Germline loops: CDR1 LNHDA, CDR2 SQIVND (reference sequence). There are 12 residues in the CDR3. The trim removed 6 bases at V and 9 bases at J, leaving 7 bases unmatched. Authors' processing steps: How many nucleated cells were present was estimated from reference gene primer amplification. The repertoire was sequenced with immunoSEQ multiplex PCR; TCRdb's copy has only in-frame clones and lacks some. Clone size and the V and J calls come from that table; the DNA yielded D and trimming. The sample shows 150,000 to 200,000 clones, 80% to 85% of them seen only once. This study enrolled people aged 18 to 89 from roughly 24 US geographic areas. Researchers sorted participants into cohorts using their self-reported clinical history. Individuals in the exposed group had encountered a COVID-19 case within 2 weeks preceding study entry.

The chain employs TRBV19 and TRBJ1-2, with 7 bases identical to TRBD1. The sequence came from a woman younger than 45 who had been exposed to COVID-19. The material sequenced was PBMCs or T cells enriched from blood (not recorded which). In DNA form, the CDR3 reads TGTGCCAGTAGGCCGGGACAGTGGCGCTACACCTTC. Its protein is CASRPGQWRYTF.